Listed here are 26 T cell receptor beta chains from one sample, sequenced in a study of blood T cells in healthy people across ages. Next came a second PCR, run for about 7 to 12 cycles, which used a sample-barcoded 5' primer along with a J-beta primer mix. Each CDR3 protein is one row after TCRdb ran MiXCR on the 5' RACE reads. The data contain 630,000 or so distinct CDR3 sequences, about 30% of them singletons. Sequencing input: blood. The source of these receptors is a woman of 80 years or more in good health.

This clonotype showed up just a few times. This chain uses TRBV20-1 with TRBJ1-1; possibly TRBD1 for D (6 bases). Germline V gene data show CDR1 as DFQATT and CDR2 as SNEGSKA (reference sequence). V lost 6 bases and J lost 2, with 16 bases in between. The CDR3 is 14 amino acids. CDR3 region: CSAQGQRKNTEAFF. The CDR3 DNA follows: TGCAGTGCCCAAGGACAGCGAAAAAACACTGAAGCTTTCTTT.

Ten or more counts support this clonotype. The gene calls are TRBV18 and TRBJ1-5; TRBD1 aligns across 7 bases. The CDR3 extends over 16 amino acids. V lost 5 bases to trimming and J lost 2 bases; unmatched junction nucleotides: 9. CDR1 KGHSH and CDR2 LQKENI come from the germline V gene. The CDR3: CASSITGVGGNQPQHF. The CDR3 DNA reads as TGTGCCAGCTCAATCACAGGGGTGGGAGGCAATCAGCCCCAGCATTTT.

This clonotype was seen ten or more times. Possible read error: a much larger clone is one base away. The rearrangement uses TRBV28 and TRBJ2-5, with 9 nucleotides matching TRBD1. V lost 6 bases, J lost 5 bases, and 7 bases stayed unmatched. CDR3 length: 14 residues. Germline V gives CDR1 MDHEN, CDR2 SYDVKM. DNA of the CDR3: TGTGCCAGCAGGGCCGGACAGGGGTTGGAGACCCAGTACTTC. Its protein is CASRAGQGLETQYF.

A note on this clonotype: A clone one base away is much larger, so this may be a read error. The DNA for the CDR3 is TGTGCCAGCAGTTACCCGGGACTAGCTAACAATGAGCAGTACTTC. It is translated as CASSYPGLANNEQYF. V gene TRBV6-5 combines with J gene TRBJ2-7; 9 nucleotides align to TRBD2. V lost 2 bases to trimming and J lost 7 bases; unmatched junction nucleotides: 9. The CDR3 loop spans 15 amino acids. Looked up from germline, CDR1 is MNHEY and CDR2 is SVGAGI.

This clonotype was detected ten times or more. The chain joins TRBV7-3 to TRBJ2-1; 8 bases are shared with TRBD1. V trimming: 5 bases; J trimming: 11 bases; junction bases outside the gene matches: 5. Germline CDR1 SGHTA, CDR2 FQGTGA. This CDR3 is 12 amino acids long. CDR3 coding DNA: TGTGCCAGCAGCCCAGGGACAGGCCAGCAGTTCTTC. Its translation: CASSPGTGQQFF.

The chain recombines TRBV20-1 with TRBJ2-7; 9 nucleotides agree with TRBD1. The ends lost 6 bases at V and 4 bases at J; junction bases unmatched: 16. Germline V CDR1 and CDR2: DFQATT, SNEGSKA (reference sequence). This CDR3 spans 16 amino acids. The CDR3 spells CSALGQGVSGRYEQYF. The DNA of the CDR3 is TGCAGTGCCCTGGGACAGGGTGTCTCGGGTCGGTACGAGCAGTACTTC.

The chain combines TRBV30 with TRBJ1-5, with a possible D match to TRBD1 (6 bases). Germline CDR1 reads GTSNPN; CDR2 reads SVGIG (reference sequence). V was shortened by 0 bases and J by 4 bases, with 13 bases between the two germline ends. The CDR3 has 15 residues. The chain's CDR3 is CAWSVSGGGNQPQHF. CDR3 sequence (DNA): TGTGCCTGGAGTGTGAGCGGGGGCGGGAATCAGCCCCAGCATTTT.

This clonotype appeared many times. The rearrangement uses TRBV5-4 and TRBJ2-1, with 10 bases fitting TRBD2. The CDR3 has 16 residues. Germline CDR1 SGHNT, CDR2 YYREEE (reference sequence). Trimming removed 0 bases from V and 3 bases from J; junction bases left unmatched: 3. CDR3 sequence reads: CASSLGQRGGYNEQFF. CDR3 DNA sequence: TGTGCCAGCAGCTTGGGGCAGCGGGGGGGCTACAATGAGCAGTTCTTC.

V is TRBV28 and J is TRBJ2-2, with 11 bases identical to TRBD1. The V gene end was trimmed by 4 bases and the J gene end by 5 bases; junction bases not matched to a gene: 6. The CDR3 runs 16 residues. Germline V gene lookup returns CDR1 MDHEN and CDR2 SYDVKM. The CDR3 region is CASSSPGQGVTGELFF. The DNA of the CDR3 is TGTGCCAGCAGTTCACCGGGACAGGGGGTGACCGGGGAGCTGTTTTTT.

This clonotype came up many times. This clone may be a read error of a much larger clone one base away. The V and J genes are TRBV20-1 and TRBJ2-1, with 10 bases aligning to TRBD1. The end of the DNA fits TRBJ2-7 better, so the J call may be wrong. In germline, CDR1 is DFQATT, CDR2 SNEGSKA (reference sequence). The CDR3 contains 16 residues. As DNA, the CDR3 is TGCAGTGCTAGAGCGATCGGACAGGGGGGTGACAATGAGCAGTACTTC. Translated, it gives CSARAIGQGGDNEQYF.

This clonotype has at least ten counts. The rearrangement joins TRBV21-1 to TRBJ2-4; TRBD1, as called in the table, went unchecked against the DNA. TRBV21-1 is a listed pseudogene. The CDR3 consists of 15 residues. In nucleotides, the CDR3 is TGTGCCAGCAAAGCGGCCAGGGTCGTCAAAAACATTCAGTACTTC. Protein product: CASKAARVVKNIQYF.

As to this clonotype: A read error is possible here, since a much larger clone lies one base away. V is TRBV6-5 and J is TRBJ1-2; D may be TRBD1 (6 bases). Germline V gene lookup returns CDR1 MNHEY and CDR2 SVGAGI. This CDR3 has 13 amino acids. The CDR3 coding sequence is TGTGCCAGTGGGAGACAGGTGTTCTATGGCAACACCTTC. Encoded protein: CASGRQVFYGNTF.

The count of this clonotype is one. The V gene is TRBV5-1, the J gene TRBJ1-2; the match to TRBD1 covers 7 bases. The CDR3 totals 14 residues. Germline V gives CDR1 SGHRS, CDR2 YFSETQ. The CDR3 bases are TGCGCTAGCGGCTCCCTACAGGGGTCGGATGGCTACACCTTC. It yields the protein CASGSLQGSDGYTF.

This clonotype was seen many times. This chain joins TRBV7-6 and TRBJ2-1; D unclear. This CDR3 is 15 amino acids long. V lost 7 bases, J lost 8 bases, and 21 bases lay in between. CDR1 is SGHVS, CDR2 FNYEAQ, per germline. CDR3 nucleotide sequence: TGTGCCAGCAACCCCCTTCCTGAGAGACCACATGAGCAGTTCTTC. Amino acids: CASNPLPERPHEQFF.

V usage is TRBV12-3 or TRBV12-4 and J usage is TRBJ1-2, with D possibly matching TRBD1 (5 bases). V dropped 6 bases and J dropped 4 bases, with 18 bases sitting between them. The CDR3 has 15 residues. This chain's CDR3 is CASSHRDARAYGYTF. In DNA, the CDR3 is TGTGCCAGCAGCCATAGGGACGCGAGGGCCTATGGCTACACCTTC.

This clonotype was picked up many times. The rearrangement links TRBV27 to TRBJ1-1, with a possible D match to TRBD1 (5 bases). V was pared by 1 base and J by 5 bases, with 11 bases between. Germline V gene lookup returns CDR1 MNHEY and CDR2 SMNVEV (reference sequence). CDR3 size: 14 residues. The CDR3 coding sequence is TGTGCCAGCAGTTTATTTCAGGGTATTACTGAAGCTTTCTTT. This encodes CASSLFQGITEAFF.

The gene calls are TRBV6-6 and TRBJ2-2; no definite D call. Germline CDR1 is MNHNY and CDR2 is SVGAGI (reference sequence). The CDR3 runs 16 residues. Trimming removed 6 bases from V and 4 bases from J, with 18 bases in between. As DNA, the CDR3 is TGTGCCAGCAGCCTTCCCTCCCCGCGGAGCACCGGGGAGCTGTTTTTT. It is translated as CASSLPSPRSTGELFF.

This clonotype was counted a single time. This may arise from a read error, as a much more abundant clone is one base away. The chain uses TRBV4-2 and TRBJ2-1; 10 nucleotides align to TRBD2. In germline, CDR1 is LGHNA, CDR2 YNFKEQ. The CDR3 length is 18 residues. The CDR3 region has the DNA TGTGCCAGCAGCCAAGATCGGGTGAGCGGGGGGGCCACGGATGAGCGGTTCTTC. Encoded protein: CASSQDRVSGGATDERFF.

Concerning this clonotype itself: The junction differs from germline at one of its ends, possibly a read error. V usage is TRBV5-6 and J usage is TRBJ1-2, with a tentative D call TRBD1 (6 bases). The CDR3 covers 14 residues. Germline V gene sequence: CDR1 SGHDT, CDR2 YYEEEE. The CDR3 region is CASSLGDNNYGHTF. The CDR3 nucleotides are TGTGCCAGCAGCTTGGGGGACAATAACTATGGCCACACCTTC.

In this sample, this clonotype turned up many times. The chain recombines TRBV6-2 or TRBV6-3 with TRBJ2-5; TRBD2 matches at 13 bases. The V segment lost 5 bases and the J segment 8 bases; nucleotides outside the gene matches: 8. Germline CDR1 and CDR2: MNHEY and SVGEGT. The CDR3 length is 15 residues. CDR3 loop: CASSLGLAGVVTQYF. CDR3 coding DNA: TGTGCCAGCAGTCTTGGACTAGCGGGGGTTGTCACCCAGTACTTC.

In regard to this clonotype: A much larger clone sits a single nucleotide away, making a read error possible. The rearrangement links TRBV28 to TRBJ2-4, with a weak D call TRBD1 (6 bases). The end of the DNA aligns better with TRBJ2-7, so the J call may be wrong. Germline V gene lookup returns CDR1 MDHEN and CDR2 SYDVKM. This CDR3 has 15 amino acids. The CDR3 bases are TGTGCCAGCAGTTTATCGGACCTAGGGGGCTACGAGCAGTACTTC. Protein sequence: CASSLSDLGGYEQYF.

This clonotype was seen only a few times. CDR3 DNA sequence: TGTGCCAGCAACCCCGTTAAGGGTTGCGGCATTCAGTACTTC. Residues: CASNPVKGCGIQYF. The chain is built from TRBV6-6 and TRBJ2-4; D is undetermined. Germline CDR1 reads MNHNY; CDR2 reads SVGAGI (reference sequence). V dropped 7 bases and J dropped 9 bases, with 19 bases sitting between them. The CDR3 contains 14 residues.

Points on this clonotype: A junction boundary mismatches the germline segment, possibly from a read error. This chain joins TRBV5-1 and TRBJ2-1, with 7 bases matching TRBD1. The J call may be wrong; the DNA end is better matched by TRBJ2-7. The CDR3 is 15 amino acids. Germline V lookup: CDR1 SGHRS, CDR2 YFSETQ. The CDR3: CASRDAGTAAYKQYF. The CDR3 DNA is TGCGCCAGCAGGGACGCCGGGACAGCCGCCTACAAGCAGTACTTC.

Note on this clonotype: This may come from a read error, since a much larger clone is one base off. In DNA, the CDR3 is TGTGCCACCCTCTCGGGGAACTACAATGAGCAGTACTTC. This sequence encodes CATLSGNYNEQYF. J is TRBJ2-5 and V is TRBV7-8, with D maybe TRBD2 (5 bases). Trimming stripped 10 bases from V and 11 bases from J, with 23 bases between. CDR3 length equals 13 residues. Germline V lookup: CDR1 SGHVS, CDR2 FQNEAQ. The full variable domain, its missing parts supplied by reference TRBV7-8 and TRBJ2-5, is GAGVSQSPRYKVAKRGQDVALRCDPISGHVSLFWYQQALGQGPEFLTYFQNEAQLDKSGLPSDRFFAERPEGSVSTLKIQRTQQEDSAVYLCATLSGNYNEQYFGPGTRLLVL.

Here the CDR3 reads CASSQEATGFTF. The DNA of the CDR3 is TGTGCCAGCAGCCAAGAAGCTACAGGTTTCACCTTC. The chain employs TRBV3-1 and TRBJ1-2, with a tentative D call TRBD1 (5 bases). CDR3 size: 12 residues. Per germline, CDR1 LGHDT and CDR2 YNNKEL (reference sequence). V lost 0 bases, J lost 13 bases, and 12 bases lay in between.

The chain links TRBV30 to TRBJ2-7; D gene ambiguous. V gave up 3 bases and J gave up 3 bases, with 15 bases separating them. Germline values: CDR1 GTSNPN, CDR2 SVGIG (reference sequence). The CDR3 runs 14 residues. Written as DNA, the CDR3 is TGTGCCTGGAGGCCCCCAAGGTCCCTCTACGAGCAGTACTTC. Encoded protein: CAWRPPRSLYEQYF.